These T cell receptor beta chains were read from a single sample in a study of control samples from healthy donors and cancer patients. TCRdb keeps only in-frame clones here, not all; method: immunoSEQ multiplex PCR. The sample includes 100,000 to 150,000 clones, 88% of them seen just once. The sequenced sample was blood. The origin of the receptors is a man between 50 and 59 years old in good health. CDR3s include the opening cysteine and the closing phenylalanine or tryptophan. A D gene is named only where the DNA matches it firmly. Size is stated for part of the rows, as once, few or many counts, or as a class when the clone is expanded.

len	abundance	v_gene	d_gene	j_gene	CDR3aa	CDR3nt
12	-	TRBV6-5	-	TRBJ1-4	CASSLTNEKLFF	TGTGCCAGCAGTTTAACTAATGAAAAACTGTTTTTT
15	-	TRBV28	TRBD1	TRBJ2-7	CASRTGGAFIYEQYF	TGTGCCAGCAGGACAGGGGGCGCATTTATTTACGAGCAGTACTTC
15	few	TRBV9	TRBD1	TRBJ2-7	CASSANRQGTTEQYF	TGTGCCAGCAGCGCAAACCGACAGGGTACTACGGAGCAGTACTTC
12	-	TRBV12-3/TRBV12-4	TRBD1	TRBJ1-1	CASSSGGTEAFF	TGTGCCAGCAGTTCAGGGGGCACTGAAGCTTTCTTT
16	once	TRBV15	-	TRBJ2-1	CATSRSLLALYNEQFF	TGTGCCACCAGCAGGTCCTTACTAGCATTATACAATGAGCAGTTCTTC
15	-	TRBV5-5	-	TRBJ2-3	CASRQGVASTDTQYF	TGTGCCAGCAGGCAGGGTGTAGCTAGCACAGATACGCAGTATTTT
12	-	TRBV28	-	TRBJ1-6	CASRLRGSPLHF	TGTGCCAGCAGACTCCGGGGCTCACCCCTCCACTTT
13	-	TRBV28	-	TRBJ1-1	CASSSVERGSAFF	TGTGCCAGCAGTTCAGTTGAACGAGGGAGCGCTTTCTTT
13	-	TRBV7-7	-	TRBJ2-7	CASSPGVAGGQYF	TGTGCTAGCAGCCCCGGCGTAGCAGGCGGGCAGTACTTC
13	-	TRBV28	TRBD1	TRBJ1-5	CASGPQGNQPQHF	TGTGCCAGCGGACCACAGGGGAATCAGCCCCAGCATTTT
15	-	TRBV3-1/TRBV3-2	-	TRBJ1-4	CASSQPITGSEKLFF	TGTGCCAGCAGCCAACCCATCACAGGGAGCGAAAAACTGTTTTTT
14	-	TRBV9	-	TRBJ1-1	CASSVVGGNTEAFF	TGTGCCAGCAGCGTAGTAGGCGGGAACACTGAAGCTTTCTTT
16	-	TRBV3-1/TRBV3-2	-	TRBJ2-3	CASSQDYGAQGLMQYF	TGTGCCAGCAGCCAAGATTATGGGGCGCAGGGGTTAATGCAGTATTTT
14	-	TRBV10-3	-	TRBJ1-2	CAISESEVSYGYTF	TGTGCCATCAGTGAGTCGGAAGTCAGCTATGGCTACACCTTC
20	-	TRBV18	-	TRBJ1-4	CASSPRPAGETPRANEKLFF	TGTGCCAGCTCACCACGGCCGGCAGGGGAAACCCCACGGGCAAATGAAAAACTGTTTTTT
13	once	TRBV20-1	-	TRBJ1-2	CSASRGSSYGYTF	TGCAGTGCTAGTCGGGGTTCTTCCTATGGCTACACCTTC
15	-	TRBV6-2/TRBV6-3	TRBD2	TRBJ2-1	CASSPQRGRNNEQFF	TGTGCCAGCAGTCCCCAGCGGGGCCGAAACAATGAGCAGTTCTTC
16	few	TRBV7-9	TRBD1	TRBJ2-1	CASSSYRGLNYNEQFF	TGTGCCAGCAGCTCATACAGGGGGCTAAACTACAATGAGCAGTTCTTC
15	-	TRBV4-1	TRBD1	TRBJ1-5	CASSPTGGYNQPQHF	TGCGCCAGCAGCCCCACAGGGGGCTACAATCAGCCCCAGCATTTT
17	-	TRBV28	TRBD2	TRBJ2-1	CASSLWGRGGLYNEQFF	TGTGCCAGCAGTTTATGGGGACGGGGGGGCCTTTACAATGAGCAGTTCTTC
14	-	TRBV3-1/TRBV3-2	-	TRBJ1-2	CASSPNTPNYGYTF	TGTGCCAGCAGCCCAAATACTCCTAACTATGGCTACACCTTC
14	-	TRBV27	-	TRBJ2-5	CASSLYPSQETQYF	TGTGCCAGCAGTTTATATCCCAGCCAAGAGACCCAGTACTTC
13	-	TRBV30	-	TRBJ2-3	CARGAPGTDTQYF	TGTGCCCGTGGAGCCCCTGGCACAGATACGCAGTATTTT
14	-	TRBV2	-	TRBJ1-5	CASSPGNFNQPQHF	TGTGCCAGCAGTCCCGGGAATTTCAATCAGCCCCAGCATTTT
14	-	TRBV3-1/TRBV3-2	-	TRBJ1-1	CASSQGTHSTEAFF	TGTGCCAGCAGCCAAGGCACCCACAGCACTGAAGCTTTCTTT
16	-	TRBV6-1	TRBD1	TRBJ1-2	CASSEAGTGGNYGYTF	TGTGCCAGCAGTGAAGCGGGGACAGGGGGCAACTATGGCTACACCTTC
11	-	TRBV12-3/TRBV12-4	-	TRBJ2-7	CASSLGRLQYF	TGTGCCAGCAGTTTGGGGCGTTTGCAGTACTTC
15	-	TRBV2	-	TRBJ1-4	CASSDRPLYTEKLFF	TGTGCCAGCAGCGACCGGCCCCTGTATACGGAAAAACTGTTTTTT
13	-	TRBV14	-	TRBJ2-5	CASSLDYQETQYF	TGTGCCAGCAGCCTCGACTATCAAGAGACCCAGTACTTC
14	-	TRBV28	TRBD1	TRBJ1-1	CASSLWGTATQAFF	TGTGCCAGCAGTTTATGGGGGACAGCCACCCAAGCTTTCTTT
16	-	TRBV5-4	-	TRBJ2-3	CASSLRGGEFTDTQYF	TGTGCCAGCAGCCTCAGGGGGGGGGAATTCACAGATACGCAGTATTTT
15	-	TRBV4-1	-	TRBJ1-5	CASSQEGGSNQPQHF	TGCGCCAGCAGCCAAGAGGGTGGGAGCAATCAGCCCCAGCATTTT
17	-	TRBV27	TRBD2	TRBJ2-5	CASSQGLAGGPGETQYF	TGTGCCAGCAGTCAAGGACTAGCGGGGGGGCCGGGGGAGACCCAGTACTTC
12	-	TRBV20-1	TRBD1	TRBJ1-2	CSASTGGLGYTF	TGCAGTGCTAGTACAGGGGGCCTTGGCTACACCTTC
18	-	TRBV6-6	TRBD2	TRBJ2-1	CASSRTGWASGGANEQFF	TGTGCCAGCAGTCGGACAGGGTGGGCGAGCGGGGGGGCGAATGAGCAGTTCTTC
13	-	TRBV29-1	-	TRBJ2-7	CSVESEGAYEQYF	TGCAGCGTTGAGTCCGAGGGGGCCTACGAGCAGTACTTC
14	-	TRBV28	-	TRBJ1-3	CASSTTGIGNTIYF	TGTGCCAGCAGCACAACAGGGATTGGAAACACCATATATTTT
17	-	TRBV10-3	-	TRBJ2-7	CAISESLVGEGSYEQYF	TGTGCCATCAGTGAGTCTCTTGTAGGTGAGGGGAGCTACGAGCAGTACTTC
15	-	TRBV30	-	TRBJ1-6	CAWSVQGTLNSPLHF	TGTGCCTGGAGTGTACAAGGGACATTAAATTCACCCCTCCACTTT
14	-	TRBV25-1	-	TRBJ2-2	CASGFHRNTGELFF	TGTGCCAGCGGTTTTCACAGGAACACCGGGGAGCTGTTTTTT
11	-	TRBV21-1	-	TRBJ1-5	CASSKVQPQHF	TGTGCCAGCAGCAAAGTCCAGCCCCAGCATTTT
15	-	TRBV9	-	TRBJ1-1	CASSVTSGRNTEAFF	TGTGCCAGCAGCGTTACCTCAGGGAGGAACACTGAAGCTTTCTTT
12	-	TRBV9	-	TRBJ2-3	CASSVESDTQYF	TGTGCCAGCAGCGTAGAGTCCGATACGCAGTATTTT
12	-	TRBV4-1	-	TRBJ1-6	CASSLNNSPLHF	TGCGCCAGCAGCCTAAATAATTCACCCCTCCACTTT
15	-	TRBV10-3	-	TRBJ2-5	CAISDRQGARETQYF	TGTGCCATCAGTGACCGGCAAGGGGCACGGGAGACCCAGTACTTC
12	-	TRBV6-5	TRBD2	TRBJ2-1	CATREGYNEQFF	TGTGCCACACGGGAGGGCTACAATGAGCAGTTCTTC
13	-	TRBV12-3/TRBV12-4	TRBD1	TRBJ1-2	CASSLSGTAHNTF	TGTGCCAGCAGTTTATCAGGGACAGCCCACAACACCTTC
15	-	TRBV5-6	TRBD1	TRBJ1-3	CASSWGTGTGNTIYF	TGTGCCAGCAGCTGGGGGACAGGGACTGGAAACACCATATATTTT
13	-	TRBV11-3	-	TRBJ2-1	CASSLGGAREQFF	TGTGCCAGCAGCTTAGGTGGAGCGCGCGAGCAGTTCTTC
15	-	TRBV27	TRBD1	TRBJ2-7	CASSLGTGEFYEQYF	TGTGCCAGCAGTTTAGGGACAGGGGAATTCTACGAGCAGTACTTC
16	-	TRBV9	TRBD1	TRBJ2-7	CASSSRTDREVYEQYF	TGTGCCAGCAGCTCTCGGACGGACAGGGAGGTTTACGAGCAGTACTTC
12	few	TRBV4-1	-	TRBJ2-3	CASSHDTDTQYF	TGCGCCAGCAGCCACGATACAGATACGCAGTATTTT
13	-	TRBV7-6	-	TRBJ2-2	CASETTNTGELFF	TGTGCCAGTGAGACAACGAACACCGGGGAGCTGTTTTTT
16	-	TRBV14	-	TRBJ2-1	CASSGERFSSYNEQFF	TGTGCCAGCAGCGGAGAACGTTTCTCCTCCTACAATGAGCAGTTCTTC
13	-	TRBV2	-	TRBJ2-7	CASSAQPSYEQYF	TGTGCCAGCAGTGCACAGCCCTCCTACGAGCAGTACTTC
12	-	TRBV20-1	-	TRBJ1-1	CSASLLYTEAFF	TGCAGTGCTAGTCTCCTCTACACTGAAGCTTTCTTT
16	-	TRBV7-3	-	TRBJ2-2	CASSLGNRENTGELFF	TGTGCCAGCAGCTTAGGAAACAGGGAGAACACCGGGGAGCTGTTTTTT
13	-	TRBV2	TRBD1	TRBJ1-5	CASKGQGYQPQHF	TGTGCCAGCAAAGGACAGGGCTATCAGCCCCAGCATTTT
13	-	TRBV28	TRBD1	TRBJ1-2	CASETGVDYGYTF	TGTGCCAGCGAAACAGGGGTAGACTATGGCTACACCTTC